This T cell receptor beta chain appears in the sequencing data of a study of T cell responses to AZD1222 COVID-19 vaccine. Clones were read by immunoSEQ multiplex PCR, and TCRdb kept only the in-frame ones, dropping some. This table holds 100,000 or so clones, 80% to 95% found once. This CDR3 has 17 residues. Germline V gives CDR1 SGHAT, CDR2 FQNNGV. Trimming took 5 bases from V and 0 from J, leaving 20 bases between them. V usage is TRBV11-2 and J usage is TRBJ2-7; D unclear. The source was peripheral blood, collected on day 0 of AZD1222 vaccination. The clonotype was recovered from an adult in good health. In DNA, the CDR3 is TGTGCCAGCAGCATAGGACCTTCTCCTCCAAGCTCCTACGAGCAGTACTTC. As protein: CASSIGPSPPSSYEQYF.